The clone carrying this T cell receptor (beta chain) was observed many times. What it binds is not known. Active moderate-to-severe ophthalmopathy, Clinical Activity Score at least 3, NOSPECS at least 4, under 3 months' duration. TCR beta CDR3 regions were amplified from RNA. TCR CDR3 underwent first-round RT-PCR with the HTBI primer set. Each CDR3 protein gets one entry after TCRdb re-called the multiplex PCR reads with MiXCR. The table records under 250,000 distinct CDR3 sequences, around 25% of them present only once. The data are from a study of T cells in Graves' hyperthyroidism and ophthalmopathy. General study points: By a 13 V-J model, ophthalmopathy was set apart from stable hyperthyroidism.

The sample consisted of blood. The clonotype comes from a woman aged 40 to 50 with Graves' ophthalmopathy.

The CDR3 loop is CSVEGEGGTQYF. CDR3 sequence (DNA): TGCAGCGTTGAGGGAGAGGGAGGTACGCAGTATTTT. The chain uses TRBV29-1 and TRBJ2-3, with a possible D match to TRBD2 (6 bases). Germline values: CDR1 SQVTM, CDR2 ANQGSEA. The CDR3 loop spans 12 amino acids. Trimming removed 3 bases at V and 8 bases at J, with 12 bases between.